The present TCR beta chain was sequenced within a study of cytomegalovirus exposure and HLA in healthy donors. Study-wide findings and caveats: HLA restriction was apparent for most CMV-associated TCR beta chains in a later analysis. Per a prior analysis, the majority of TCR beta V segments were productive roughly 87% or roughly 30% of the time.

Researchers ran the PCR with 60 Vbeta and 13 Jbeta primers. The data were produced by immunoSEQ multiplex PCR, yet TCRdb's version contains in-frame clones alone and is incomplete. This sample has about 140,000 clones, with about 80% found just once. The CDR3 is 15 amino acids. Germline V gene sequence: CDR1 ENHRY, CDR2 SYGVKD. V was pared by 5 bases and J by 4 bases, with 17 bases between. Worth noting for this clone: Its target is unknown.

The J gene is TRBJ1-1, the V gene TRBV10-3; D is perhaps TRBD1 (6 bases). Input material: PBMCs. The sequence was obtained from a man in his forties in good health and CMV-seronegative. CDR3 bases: TGTGCCATCAGTTCGTTACAGGGATTGGGCACTGAAGCTTTCTTT. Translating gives CAISSLQGLGTEAFF.